This TCR beta chain derives from a study of T cell responses to AZD1222 COVID-19 vaccine. Study-wide findings and caveats: The donor group comprised mostly white British people and more females; the analysis possibly underestimated clonal diversity.

In regard to this clone: The antigen remains undetermined.

The method was immunoSEQ multiplex PCR; TCRdb's version includes in-frame clones alone and lacks a portion of them. The sample has 110,000 or so clones; approximately 88% are singletons. The CDR3 contains 13 residues. Germline V lookup: CDR1 SGDLS, CDR2 YYNGEE. Trimming cost V 7 bases and J 2 bases, with 12 bases left between them. Pooled in the analysis were second doses at about 4 or about 12 weeks. Sequencing used peripheral blood, obtained 28 days after the second AZD1222 dose. This chain uses TRBV9 with TRBJ2-5, with no clear D. The sequence was obtained from an adult who received the AZD1222 COVID-19 vaccine. The CDR3 is CASQKGAQETQYF. CDR3 DNA sequence: TGTGCCAGCCAAAAGGGCGCACAAGAGACCCAGTACTTC.